Sequencing of this T cell receptor beta chain was carried out in a study of response to subunit inactivated influenza vaccine. TCRdb used MiXCR to reprocess the RT-PCR reads, holding one entry per CDR3 protein. The repertoire holds some 640,000 distinct CDR3 sequences, with around 14% as singletons. A note on this clonotype: Its antigen is unknown.

Notes on the study in general: After each seasonal influenza vaccination, few new T cells are recruited, the authors suggested.

Trimming pared 2 bases from V and 6 bases from J, leaving 21 bases between. The CDR3 totals 17 residues. Germline V gene data show CDR1 as LGHNA and CDR2 as YSLEER. The sequenced sample was PBMCs from blood, obtained 14 days before vaccination. The chain is built from TRBV4-3 and TRBJ2-3; weak D call: TRBD2 (6 bases). The source is a man over 45 who received an inactivated influenza vaccine. The CDR3 nucleotides are TGCGCCAGCAGCCAACAACGGGAGCAAAGGGTGGGGGATACGCAGTATTTT. Amino acid sequence: CASSQQREQRVGDTQYF.